This record concerns one TCR beta chain sequence. Its cognate antigen has yet to be identified. Base quality data are lacking; no much larger clone is found one base away. Using the deep immunoSEQ assay, TCR CDR3 regions were amplified from genomic DNA by multiplex PCR. Extracted genomic DNA from each cell subset was spread evenly across all wells of several immunoSEQ 96-well plates, with each plate serving as a replicate. For sorted subsets, 200 to 250 ng of genomic DNA, equivalent to some 33,000 T cell genomes, went into each replicate PCR. The purified libraries were quantified using a Qubit 3.0 fluorometer, sized with a Bioanalyzer 2100, and then quantified again using the KAPA Library Quantification kit. Each immunoSEQ 96-well plate was sequenced on its own single-read 150-cycle Illumina NextSeq 550 flow cell. Processing in the source paper ran as follows. Because the immunoSEQ output held only junctional sequences and lacked quality scores, the filtering could not match the filtering applied to full-length reads. To assign V/J genes and CDR3, sequences were annotated using PyIR, a Python wrapper for IgBLAST v1.9, with IMGT germline references. Any read was removed if the V/J assignment was weak (E-value above 1e-6), the CDR3 was missing, or the read contained stop codons, out-of-frame junctions, or ambiguous translated residues. V3J clonotypes were defined by identical inferred V gene, J gene, and CDR3 amino acid sequence. To compute the percentage overlap between repertoires, the number of shared unique clonotypes was divided by the size of the smaller repertoire. Repertoire richness was assessed with RTK rarefaction, the Chao1 estimator, and Recon v2.1 estimates of unobserved clonotypes. Generation probabilities for all TCRbeta clonotypes obtained by the gDNA method from a few donors were computed using OLGA. TCRdb's version of the immuneACCESS table is confined to in-frame rearrangements and falls short of the full clone set. An unresolved V gene accounts for under half of the shortfall where checked; the remainder is of unknown origin. The DNA gave D and trimming, while V, J and clone size come from that table. The sample has over a million clones on record, roughly 96% of them singletons. Approximately 1.2% of the sample lies in the top ten.

V and J are truncated by 2 bases and 4 bases respectively, leaving an intervening sequence of 12 bases. Per the germline V gene (reference sequence), SEHNR is the CDR1 and FQNEAQ is the CDR2. Reading from cysteine to phenylalanine, the CDR3 counts 15 amino acids. The CDR3 DNA has 45 bases and is translated from base 1. Donors were healthy HIV-negative adults with no recently reported acute infections or vaccinations. All donors were Caucasian adults living in Nashville, Tennessee, USA. Magnetic negative selection was used to enrich CD4+ T cells, after which naive cells were positively selected on CD45RA and the negative fraction became the memory subset. Blood was obtained by leukapheresis, after which PBMCs were separated by Ficoll-Histopaque density gradient centrifugation and cryopreserved in liquid nitrogen vapor phase. Analytical flow cytometry was used to check the purity and quantity of each magnetically sorted T cell population. Genomic DNA was isolated from each sorted fraction and quantified by UV absorbance on a Nanodrop 2000c.

The data stem from a study of shared clonotypes between healthy human individuals (dated by TCRdb to about 2020). With respect to the entire study: The cohort included a few men and two women between 18 and 49 years of age. Per donor, three plates each were used for CD4 naive and CD4 memory, two for CD8 naive, and one for CD8 memory. Blood TCR repertoires of about five healthy adults were deeply sequenced to estimate repertoire size and the extent of clonotype sharing between individuals. To increase sequencing depth and limit assay-specific biases, different laboratories used diverse techniques to prepare libraries and sequence TCR repertoires. Between about 0.85 and 8.9 billion PBMCs per donor were obtained by leukapheresis.

On the study overall, not on this receptor specifically: Larger estimated clonotype richness was generally found for naive subsets than for memory subsets. Rarefaction of sorted-subset datasets indicated incomplete sequencing despite the large sequencing depth. Pairwise subsampling indicated that sequencing depth was expected to affect the degree of clonotype sharing among donors. Only blood was sampled, and tissue TCR repertoires likely differ from those in blood. The small number of donors limited the genetic and exposure-history diversity represented. When a handful of donors were compared, the shared fraction of clonotypes was roughly 5% for naive CD4, around 3.5% for naive CD8, roughly 2.3% for memory CD4, and 0.35% to 0.4% for memory CD8. Higher generation probabilities were observed for clonotypes shared by all four sorted-subset donors than for non-shared clonotypes.

What was sequenced was naive CD4+ T cells sorted from blood. According to the study, the label for this sample's cell subset or site signals: CD45RA+ positively selected. This receptor was identified in a young man in good health. The sequence is built from TRBV7-9 and TRBJ1-5, and the D gene may be TRBD1, 5 bases matching. The CDR3 is CASSLSGESNQPQHF. The DNA is as follows: TGTGCCAGCAGCTTATCGGGGGAATCAAATCAGCCCCAGCATTTT. The variable domain in full, with residues beyond the CDR3 obtained from the reference TRBV7-9 and TRBJ1-5 genes, is DTGVSQNPRHKITKRGQNVTFRCDPISEHNRLYWYRQTLGQGPEFLTYFQNEAQLEKSRLLSDRFSAERPKGSFSTLEIQRTEQGDSAMYLCASSLSGESNQPQHFGDGTRLSIL.